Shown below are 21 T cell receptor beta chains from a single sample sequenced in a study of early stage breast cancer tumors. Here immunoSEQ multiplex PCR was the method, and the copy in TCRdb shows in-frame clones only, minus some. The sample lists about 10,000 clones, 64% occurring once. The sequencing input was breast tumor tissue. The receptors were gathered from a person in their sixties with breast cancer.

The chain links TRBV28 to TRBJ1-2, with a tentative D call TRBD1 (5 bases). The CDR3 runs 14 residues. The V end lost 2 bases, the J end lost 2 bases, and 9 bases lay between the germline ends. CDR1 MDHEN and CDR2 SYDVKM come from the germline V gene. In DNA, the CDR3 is TGTGCCAGCAGTTTAAAGGGGCGCAACTATGGCTACACCTTC. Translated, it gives CASSLKGRNYGYTF.

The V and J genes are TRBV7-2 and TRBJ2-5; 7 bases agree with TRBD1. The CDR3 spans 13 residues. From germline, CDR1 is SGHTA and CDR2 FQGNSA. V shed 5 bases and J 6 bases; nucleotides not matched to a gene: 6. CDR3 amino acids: CASSGRQGQTQYF. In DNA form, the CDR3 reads TGTGCCAGCAGCGGTCGACAGGGCCAGACCCAGTACTTC.

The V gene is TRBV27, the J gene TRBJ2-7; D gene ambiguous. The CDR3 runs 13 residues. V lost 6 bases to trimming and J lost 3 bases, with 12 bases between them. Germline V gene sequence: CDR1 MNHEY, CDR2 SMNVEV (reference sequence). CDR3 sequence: CASSSSKDYEQYF. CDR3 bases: TGTGCCAGCAGCTCATCAAAGGACTACGAGCAGTACTTC.

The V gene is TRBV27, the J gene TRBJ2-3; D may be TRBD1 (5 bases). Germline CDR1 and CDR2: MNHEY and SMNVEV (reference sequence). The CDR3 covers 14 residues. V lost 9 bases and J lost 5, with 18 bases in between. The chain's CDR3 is CASRRQGRIDTQYF. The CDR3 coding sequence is TGTGCCAGTCGGCGGCAGGGCCGGATAGATACGCAGTATTTT.

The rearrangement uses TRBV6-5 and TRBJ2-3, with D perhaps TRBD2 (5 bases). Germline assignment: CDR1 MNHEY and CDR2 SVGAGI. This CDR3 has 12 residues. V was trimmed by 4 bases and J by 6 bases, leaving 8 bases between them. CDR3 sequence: CASSSTGDTQYF. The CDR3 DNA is TGTGCCAGCAGTTCCACGGGGGATACGCAGTATTTT.

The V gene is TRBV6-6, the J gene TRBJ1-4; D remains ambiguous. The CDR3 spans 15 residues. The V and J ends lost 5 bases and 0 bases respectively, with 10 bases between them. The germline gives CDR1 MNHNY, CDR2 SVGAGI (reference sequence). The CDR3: CASSLPPATNEKLFF. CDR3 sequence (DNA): TGTGCCAGCAGTCTCCCACCGGCAACTAATGAAAAACTGTTTTTT.

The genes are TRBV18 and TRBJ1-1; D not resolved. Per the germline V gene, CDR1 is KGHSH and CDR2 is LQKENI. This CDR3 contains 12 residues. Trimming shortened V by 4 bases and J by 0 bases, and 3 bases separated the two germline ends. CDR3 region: CASSLMNTEAFF. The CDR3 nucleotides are TGTGCCAGCTCACTTATGAACACTGAAGCTTTCTTT.

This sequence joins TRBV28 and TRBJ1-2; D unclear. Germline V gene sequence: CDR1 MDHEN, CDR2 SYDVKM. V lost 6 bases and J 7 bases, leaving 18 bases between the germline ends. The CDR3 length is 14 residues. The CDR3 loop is CASSQRSEFPGYTF. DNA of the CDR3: TGTGCCAGCAGCCAGAGATCGGAATTCCCTGGCTACACCTTC.

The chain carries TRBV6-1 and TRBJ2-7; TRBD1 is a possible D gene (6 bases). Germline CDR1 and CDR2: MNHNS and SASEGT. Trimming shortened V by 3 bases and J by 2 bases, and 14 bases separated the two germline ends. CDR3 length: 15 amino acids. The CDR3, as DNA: TGTGCCAGCAGTGAGTTGGGCAGGGGAGCCTACGAGCAGTACTTC. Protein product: CASSELGRGAYEQYF.

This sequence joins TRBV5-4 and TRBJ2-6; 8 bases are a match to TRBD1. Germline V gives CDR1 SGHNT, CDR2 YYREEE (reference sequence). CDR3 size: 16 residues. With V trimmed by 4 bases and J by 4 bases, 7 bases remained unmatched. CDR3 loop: CASSGQQGVGANVLTF. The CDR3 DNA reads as TGTGCCAGCAGCGGTCAACAGGGGGTCGGGGCCAACGTCCTGACTTTC.

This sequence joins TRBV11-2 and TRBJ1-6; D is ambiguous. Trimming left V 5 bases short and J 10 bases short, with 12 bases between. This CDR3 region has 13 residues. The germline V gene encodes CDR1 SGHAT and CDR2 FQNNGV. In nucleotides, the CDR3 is TGTGCCAGCAGCCAGAACAGATTATCACCCCTCCACTTT. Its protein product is CASSQNRLSPLHF.

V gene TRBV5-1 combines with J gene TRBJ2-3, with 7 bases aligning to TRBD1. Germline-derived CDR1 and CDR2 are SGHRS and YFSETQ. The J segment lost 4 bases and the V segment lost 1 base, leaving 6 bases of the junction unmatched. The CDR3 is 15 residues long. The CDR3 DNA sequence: TGCGCCAGCAGCTTGTCGACAGGGCCTGCAGATACGCAGTATTTT. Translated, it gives CASSLSTGPADTQYF. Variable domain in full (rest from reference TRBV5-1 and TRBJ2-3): KAGVTQTPRYLIKTRGQQVTLSCSPISGHRSVSWYQQTPGQGLQFLFEYFSETQRNKGNFPGRFSGRQFSNSRSEMNVSTLELGDSALYLCASSLSTGPADTQYFGPGTRLTVL.

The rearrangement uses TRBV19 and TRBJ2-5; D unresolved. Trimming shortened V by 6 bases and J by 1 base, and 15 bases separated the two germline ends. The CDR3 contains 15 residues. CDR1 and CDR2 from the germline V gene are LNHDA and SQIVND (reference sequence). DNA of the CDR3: TGTGCCAGTAGCCATACTGGGAAACCCCAAGAGACCCAGTACTTC. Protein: CASSHTGKPQETQYF.

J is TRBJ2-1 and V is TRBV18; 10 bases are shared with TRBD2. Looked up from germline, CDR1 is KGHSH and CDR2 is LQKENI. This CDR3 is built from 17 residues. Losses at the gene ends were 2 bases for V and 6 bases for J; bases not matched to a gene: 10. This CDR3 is CASSPTNVLAGVNEQFF. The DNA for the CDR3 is TGTGCCAGCTCACCAACCAACGTCCTAGCGGGAGTCAATGAGCAGTTCTTC. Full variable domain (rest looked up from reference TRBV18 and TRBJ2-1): NAGVMQNPRHLVRRRGQEARLRCSPMKGHSHVYWYRQLPEEGLKFMVYLQKENIIDESGMPKERFSAEFPKEGPSILRIQQVVRGDSAAYFCASSPTNVLAGVNEQFFGPGTRLTVL.

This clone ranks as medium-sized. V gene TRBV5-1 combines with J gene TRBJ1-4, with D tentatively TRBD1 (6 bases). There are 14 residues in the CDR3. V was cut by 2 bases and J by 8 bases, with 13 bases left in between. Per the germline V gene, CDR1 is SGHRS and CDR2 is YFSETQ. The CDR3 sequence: CASSFGRGDEKLFF. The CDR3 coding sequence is TGCGCCAGCAGCTTCGGCAGGGGAGACGAAAAACTGTTTTTT.

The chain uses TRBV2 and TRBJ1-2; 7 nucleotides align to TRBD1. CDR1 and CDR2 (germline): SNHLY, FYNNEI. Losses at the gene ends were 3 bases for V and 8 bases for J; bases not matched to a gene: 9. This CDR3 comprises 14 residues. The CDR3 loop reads CASSDNAGGVGYTF. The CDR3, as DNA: TGTGCCAGCAGTGATAATGCAGGGGGAGTGGGCTACACCTTC.

In nucleotides, the CDR3 is TGTGCCAGCAGTCCCCCGACGGGCGGGACTGAAGCTTTCTTT. Translation gives CASSPPTGGTEAFF. The chain joins TRBV2 to TRBJ1-1, with D unclear. The CDR3 consists of 14 residues. From germline, CDR1 is SNHLY and CDR2 FYNNEI. V lost 5 bases to trimming and J lost 5 bases, with 15 bases between them.

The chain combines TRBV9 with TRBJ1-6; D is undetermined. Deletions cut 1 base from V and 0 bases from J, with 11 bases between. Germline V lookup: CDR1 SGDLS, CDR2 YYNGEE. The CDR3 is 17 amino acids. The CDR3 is CASSVLPESSYNSPLHF. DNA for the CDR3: TGTGCCAGCAGCGTACTGCCCGAAAGCTCCTATAATTCACCCCTCCACTTT.

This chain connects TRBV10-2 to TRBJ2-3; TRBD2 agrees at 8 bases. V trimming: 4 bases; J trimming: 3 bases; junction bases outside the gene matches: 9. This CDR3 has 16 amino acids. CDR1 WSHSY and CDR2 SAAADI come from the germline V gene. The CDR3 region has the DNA TGCGCCAGCAGTGTCCTCGGGACTAGATCGACAGATACGCAGTATTTT. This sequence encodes CASSVLGTRSTDTQYF.

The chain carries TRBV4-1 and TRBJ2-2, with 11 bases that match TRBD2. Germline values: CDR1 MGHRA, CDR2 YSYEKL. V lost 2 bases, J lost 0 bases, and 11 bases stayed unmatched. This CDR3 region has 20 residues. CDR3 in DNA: TGCGCCAGCAGCCAAAATAGCGGGGGGGCCTTGTTTACGAACACCGGGGAGCTGTTTTTT. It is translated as CASSQNSGGALFTNTGELFF.

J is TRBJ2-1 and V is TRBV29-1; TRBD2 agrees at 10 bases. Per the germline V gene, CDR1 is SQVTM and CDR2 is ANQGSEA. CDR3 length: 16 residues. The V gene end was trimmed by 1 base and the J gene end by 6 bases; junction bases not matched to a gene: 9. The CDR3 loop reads CSVEASGRAWGNEQFF. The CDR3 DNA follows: TGCAGCGTTGAAGCCAGCGGGAGGGCCTGGGGCAATGAGCAGTTCTTC.